Listed here are 15 T cell receptor beta chains from one sample, sequenced in a study of T cell responses to AZD1222 COVID-19 vaccine. Sequenced by immunoSEQ multiplex PCR; TCRdb stores in-frame clones only, minus some. Among 100,000 to 150,000 clones listed, roughly 90% were seen once. Sequenced here: peripheral blood, sampled on day 0 of AZD1222 vaccination. These receptors were collected from an adult in good health.

The chain carries TRBV12-5 and TRBJ2-7; TRBD2 aligns across 7 bases. The V and J ends lost 7 bases and 6 bases, in that order; junction bases with no gene match: 9. Germline lookup yields CDR1 LGHNT and CDR2 FRNRAP. The CDR3 runs to 13 residues. The CDR3, as DNA: TGTGCTAGTGCCAAATCGGGAGGCGCCGAGCAGTACTTC. Translation: CASAKSGGAEQYF.

The chain joins TRBV7-9 to TRBJ1-4, with unresolved D. This CDR3 comprises 14 residues. CDR1 and CDR2 from the germline V gene are SEHNR and FQNEAQ (reference sequence). V was pared by 2 bases and J by 3 bases, with 7 bases between. In DNA, the CDR3 is TGTGCCAGCAGCTTACTCAGGTCTAATGAAAAACTGTTTTTT. This sequence encodes CASSLLRSNEKLFF.

The chain is built from TRBV6-1 and TRBJ1-4; no reliable D call. V was clipped by 2 bases and J by 5 bases, with 15 bases between them. CDR1 MNHNS and CDR2 SASEGT come from the germline V gene. The CDR3 is made up of 16 amino acids. The chain's CDR3 is CASSEFVGQLNEKLFF. The CDR3 nucleotides read TGTGCCAGCAGTGAATTTGTTGGGCAGCTGAATGAAAAACTGTTTTTT.

The chain carries TRBV27 and TRBJ2-1, with 11 bases matching TRBD2. This CDR3 contains 16 residues. V shed 6 bases, J shed 7 bases, and the junction held 11 bases outside the gene matches. Per the germline V gene, CDR1 is MNHEY and CDR2 is SMNVEV (reference sequence). CDR3 nucleotide sequence: TGTGCCAGCAGAGCCCTTAGCGGGAGGGCCTTGAATGAGCAGTTCTTC. As protein: CASRALSGRALNEQFF.

V usage is TRBV7-8 and J usage is TRBJ2-1, with D maybe TRBD2 (6 bases). The CDR3 totals 16 residues. CDR1 and CDR2 from the germline V gene are SGHVS and FQNEAQ. Trimming took 5 bases from V and 4 from J, leaving 18 bases between them. CDR3 coding DNA: TGTGCCAGCAGCAGATATGGAGGGACGTCATACAATGAGCAGTTCTTC. It codes for CASSRYGGTSYNEQFF.

There are a few counts of this clone. The V call is TRBV3-1 (or the pseudogene TRBV3-2), the J call TRBJ2-7; possibly TRBD1 for D (6 bases). The CDR3 is 14 residues long. From germline, CDR1 is LGHDT and CDR2 YNNKEL (reference sequence). Trimming pared 6 bases from V and 3 bases from J, leaving 15 bases between. This CDR3 reads CASSFSTGLYEQYF. CDR3 DNA: TGTGCCAGCAGTTTTTCGACAGGCCTCTACGAGCAGTACTTC.

The rearrangement links TRBV28 to TRBJ1-5; D is unclear. The CDR3 extends over 15 amino acids. The V gene's germline CDR1 is MDHEN and CDR2 SYDVKM. Deletions cut 3 bases from V and 1 base from J, with 10 bases between. This CDR3 is CASSFGGRSNQPQHF. The CDR3 nucleotides are TGTGCCAGCAGTTTTGGCGGACGGAGCAATCAGCCCCAGCATTTT.

The rearrangement uses TRBV9 and TRBJ1-6; a weak D match, TRBD1 (6 bases). V lost 0 bases, J lost 8 bases, and 9 bases lay in between. CDR1 and CDR2 (germline): SGDLS, YYNGEE. The CDR3 runs to 14 residues. The CDR3 coding sequence is TGTGCCAGCAGCGTAGACCAGGGGTATTCACCCCTCCACTTT. Amino acid sequence: CASSVDQGYSPLHF.

CDR3 bases: TGTGCCACCAGCCCCGCTGCGGGAGGGCCGGGCACCGGGGAGCTGTTTTTT. Residues: CATSPAAGGPGTGELFF. This chain joins TRBV24-1 and TRBJ2-2; 9 bases agree with TRBD2. Germline CDR1 KGHDR, CDR2 SFDVKD. There are 17 residues in the CDR3. The J segment lost 4 bases and the V segment lost 7 bases, leaving 12 bases of the junction unmatched.

The chain recombines TRBV7-3 with TRBJ1-2; D not certain. The CDR3 spans 12 residues. CDR1 is SGHTA and CDR2 is FQGTGA in the germline V gene. Trimming pared 2 bases from V and 6 bases from J, leaving 7 bases between. The CDR3 sequence is CASSLEGHGYTF. The CDR3 DNA follows: TGTGCCAGCAGCTTAGAGGGTCATGGCTACACCTTC.

This clone was seen a few times. The chain uses TRBV13 and TRBJ2-3; 9 nucleotides align to TRBD1. V shed 4 bases, J shed 1 base, and the junction held 3 bases outside the gene matches. CDR1 and CDR2 (germline): PRHDT, FYEKMQ (reference sequence). The CDR3 loop spans 15 amino acids. CDR3 in amino acids: CASSYRDRGTDTQYF. The CDR3 DNA reads as TGTGCCAGCAGCTACCGGGACAGGGGCACAGATACGCAGTATTTT.

In this sample, this clone turned up a few times. The chain couples TRBV3-1 (or the pseudogene TRBV3-2) to TRBJ1-6; D is undetermined. The CDR3 is 12 amino acids. Trimming pared 1 base from V and 6 bases from J, leaving 1 base between. CDR1 is LGHDT, CDR2 YNNKEL, per germline (reference sequence). The CDR3: CASSQVNSPLHF. The CDR3 DNA reads TGTGCCAGCAGCCAAGTTAATTCACCCCTCCACTTT.

The J gene is TRBJ1-1, the V gene TRBV27; tentative D call: TRBD1 (5 bases). Germline lookup yields CDR1 MNHEY and CDR2 SMNVEV (reference sequence). Trimming pared 2 bases from V and 3 bases from J, leaving 16 bases between. This CDR3 comprises 16 residues. The DNA of the CDR3 is TGTGCCAGCAGTTTACTCTTTGTGGAGGGGCACACTGAAGCTTTCTTT. Translated, it gives CASSLLFVEGHTEAFF.

The chain links TRBV4-1 to TRBJ2-3; D perhaps matches TRBD1 (6 bases). V was pared by 9 bases and J by 4 bases, with 11 bases between. Looked up from germline, CDR1 is MGHRA and CDR2 is YSYEKL. The CDR3 loop spans 12 amino acids. The DNA of the CDR3 is TGCGCCAGTAAGGGACAATCAGATACGCAGTATTTT. Amino acids: CASKGQSDTQYF.

The J gene is TRBJ2-7, the V gene TRBV28, with 10 bases identical to TRBD2. This CDR3 is built from 16 residues. V gave up 4 bases and J gave up 3 bases; unmatched junction bases: 9. CDR1 MDHEN and CDR2 SYDVKM come from the germline V gene. In DNA, the CDR3 is TGTGCCAGCAGTTACGAGGGGTCTAGCGGGAGCTACGAGCAGTACTTC. As protein: CASSYEGSSGSYEQYF.